This TCR beta chain was recovered during a study of blood T cell repertoires in COVID-19. For the study at large: Material from acute and convalescent COVID-19 was sourced from the United States, Italy and Spain. Nucleic acid was either cDNA or gDNA, and it came from T cells, B-cell-depleted T cells, or PBMCs.

Germline V CDR1 and CDR2: LGHNA, YSLEER. The CDR3 contains 14 residues. Trimming shortened V by 4 bases and J by 7 bases, and 16 bases separated the two germline ends. Original analysis: Nucleated cell counts were estimated from reference gene primer amplification. Assay: immunoSEQ multiplex PCR; the TCRdb copy retains only in-frame clones and omits some. The V and J calls and the clone size are those of that table, but D and trimming were determined from the DNA. The top ten clones hold about a fifth of a sample with 150,000 or so clones, 70% to 85% of them seen once. What was sequenced was peripheral blood. The receptor was isolated from an elderly woman with acute or convalescent COVID-19. V is TRBV4-3 and J is TRBJ1-2; D is possibly TRBD1 (5 bases). CDR3 sequence: CASSRGTSDRGYTF. For the CDR3, the DNA is TGCGCCAGCAGCCGGGGGACTTCGGACCGTGGCTACACCTTC.